This T cell receptor beta chain was obtained from a study of blood T cell repertoires in COVID-19. Germline assignment: CDR1 LNHDA and CDR2 SQIVND (reference sequence). Germline trimming cut 3 bases from V and 1 base from J; bases unmatched to any gene: 2. The CDR3 spans 14 residues. Profiling relied on immunoSEQ multiplex PCR, and the TCRdb table lists in-frame clones only, not all of them. The table includes approximately 310,000 clones, 80% to 90% detected once. Study members were between roughly 18 and 89 years old and lived in over 20 US regions. The recovered donors of Cohort 3 showed two negative PCRs, clearance, or symptom resolution.

The specimen sequenced was PBMCs or T cells enriched from blood (not recorded which). This TCR came from a young man who had recovered from COVID-19. The V call is TRBV19, the J call TRBJ2-5; TRBD2 matches at 7 bases. CDR3 bases: TGTGCCAGTAGTATGGGGGGGACCCAAGAGACCCAGTACTTC. It yields the protein CASSMGGTQETQYF.